Listed below are T cell receptor beta chains from one sample, sequenced in a study of early T cells in non-severe SARS-CoV-2 infection. TCRdb independently ran MiXCR on the 5' RACE reads; one entry per CDR3 protein. The sample lists some 30,000 distinct CDR3 sequences, 6% to 7% occurring once. Sequenced sample: whole blood. The receptor set was obtained from an adult who was a healthcare worker with PCR-confirmed SARS-CoV-2 infection or an uninfected control (not recorded which). Each CDR3 is given with its conserved first and last residue. The order of the fields is D gene, J gene, clone size, V gene, CDR3 DNA, CDR3 protein. The D gene is left open where the match is weak. The size field is filled for only some rows; it gives once, few, many or a size class.

.,TRBJ1-2,.,TRBV27,TGTGCCAGCAGCGACGCAGCTGACTATGGCTACACCTTC,CASSDAADYGYTF
.,TRBJ1-6,.,TRBV7-2,TGTGCCAGCAGCTTATTAATAAGGGGTTCCTATAATTCACCCCTCCACTTT,CASSLLIRGSYNSPLHF
.,TRBJ2-7,many,TRBV29-1,TGCAGCGTCTTGACTGGAGGCTACGAGCAGTACTTC,CSVLTGGYEQYF
.,TRBJ2-7,many,TRBV7-8,TGTGCCAGCAGCTTAGGGGGAATGAATCTCTACGAGCAGTACTTC,CASSLGGMNLYEQYF
TRBD1,TRBJ1-1,many,TRBV5-6,TGTGCCAGCAGCTTGGGAACAGGGGCTGAAGCTTTCTTT,CASSLGTGAEAFF
.,TRBJ1-5,many,TRBV30,TGTGCCTGGGCCCTCGAGGGGTGGTATCAGCCCCAGCATTTT,CAWALEGWYQPQHF
TRBD1,TRBJ2-1,many,TRBV18,TGTGCCAGCTCACTCGGGACAGGGTATTACAATGAGCAGTTCTTC,CASSLGTGYYNEQFF
TRBD2,TRBJ2-2,many,TRBV28,TGTGCCAGCAGCTTACTAGCGGGAGGATTCGGGGAGCTGTTTTTT,CASSLLAGGFGELFF
.,TRBJ1-1,many,TRBV20-1,TGCCGGACCCCTGAAGCTTTCTTT,CRTPEAFF
TRBD1,TRBJ1-2,many,TRBV5-4,TGTGCCAGCAGCCGGCGGGACAGTCTCCTTTATAACTATGGCTACACCTTC,CASSRRDSLLYNYGYTF
.,TRBJ1-6,many,TRBV12-5,TGTGCTAGAGTGGAACAGGTATCGAGTATTCGGTCACCCCTCCACTTT,CARVEQVSSIRSPLHF
TRBD1,TRBJ1-3,few,TRBV6-6,TGTGCCAGCAGTCCCGACAGGGGTACTGGAAACACCATATATTTT,CASSPDRGTGNTIYF
.,TRBJ2-7,medium-sized,TRBV20-1,TGCAGTGCCCCGACACTCGAGGTAGCATCTGAGCAGTACTTC,CSAPTLEVASEQYF
.,TRBJ2-1,many,TRBV5-1,TGCGCCAGCAGCTCGGGAGACTTTAACAATGAGCAGTTCTTC,CASSSGDFNNEQFF
.,TRBJ2-6,many,TRBV6-2/TRBV6-3,TGTGCCGGAAGGAGGGCTGGGGCCAACGTCCTGACTTTC,CAGRRAGANVLTF
.,TRBJ1-2,medium-sized,TRBV16,TGTGCCAGCAGCCATGGGGAGTCTTATGGCTACACCTTC,CASSHGESYGYTF
TRBD1,TRBJ1-5,many,TRBV28,TGTGCCAGCAGTTTTTCCACAGGGGGGGCCGGACAGCCCCAGCATTTT,CASSFSTGGAGQPQHF
.,TRBJ2-3,few,TRBV6-1,TGTGCCAGCAGTGATTGGAGCACAGATACGCAGTATTTT,CASSDWSTDTQYF
.,TRBJ2-7,many,TRBV6-1,TGTGCCAGCAGTGAACAGGGATTGAGCTACGAGCAGTACTTC,CASSEQGLSYEQYF
.,TRBJ2-7,.,TRBV21-1,TGTGCCAGCAGCAAAGAAGAGGGCGCCGACCTCTCCTACGAGCAGTACTTC,CASSKEEGADLSYEQYF
.,TRBJ2-6,.,TRBV6-5,TGTGCCAGCAGTTCCTTAAGTGGGGCCAACGTCCTGACTTTC,CASSSLSGANVLTF
.,TRBJ2-7,many,TRBV29-1,TGCAGCGTTCTTGGACCCCGAGGGGAGCAGTACTTC,CSVLGPRGEQYF
.,TRBJ1-1,.,TRBV21-1,TGTGCCAGCAGCAAAGAGGGGCCACAGGACACTGAAGCTTTCTTT,CASSKEGPQDTEAFF
TRBD1,TRBJ2-1,.,TRBV20-1,TGCAGTGCTAGTCCCGCAGGGGGAAGAAATGAGCAGTTCTTC,CSASPAGGRNEQFF
.,TRBJ1-4,many,TRBV27,TGTGCCAGCAGCAATACAGGGTACGCTAATGAAAAACTGTTTTTT,CASSNTGYANEKLFF
.,TRBJ1-6,many,TRBV7-2,TGTGCCAGCAGCTTAGAGGTTTCGGGGGGAAGAAGAAATTCACCCCTCCACTTT,CASSLEVSGGRRNSPLHF
TRBD1,TRBJ1-2,many,TRBV20-1,TGCAGCACAGGGGGCAACTATGGCTACACCTTC,CSTGGNYGYTF
.,TRBJ1-1,.,TRBV24-1,TGTGCCACCAGGCGGAACCGGAACACTGAAGCTTTCTTT,CATRRNRNTEAFF
.,TRBJ2-7,many,TRBV11-2,TGTGCCAGCAGCTCAGGAGACGGTGGCTACGAGCAGTACTTC,CASSSGDGGYEQYF
.,TRBJ2-5,many,TRBV11-2,TGTGCCAGCAGGGGGGGACTGAAAGAGACCCAGTACTTC,CASRGGLKETQYF
.,TRBJ1-2,.,TRBV28,TGTGCCAGCAGCCCGCAGGGATTCAGGCCCAGGGACTATGGCTACACCTTC,CASSPQGFRPRDYGYTF
.,TRBJ2-7,many,TRBV2,TGTGCCAGCAGTGTTGATTCCGGGACACCAAACTACGAGCAGTACTTC,CASSVDSGTPNYEQYF
.,TRBJ2-3,.,TRBV20-1,TGCAGTGCTAGAGACTCGGGATCCAGCACAGATACGCAGTATTTT,CSARDSGSSTDTQYF
TRBD1,TRBJ1-1,many,TRBV25-1,TGTGCCAGCAGTGACAAGCAGGGGGGCACTGAAGCTTTCTTT,CASSDKQGGTEAFF
TRBD2,TRBJ2-1,many,TRBV7-2,TGTGCCAGCAGCTTCTCCGGGACTAGCGGGTTCTATGAGCAGTTCTTC,CASSFSGTSGFYEQFF
TRBD2,TRBJ2-1,few,TRBV4-1,TGCGCCAGCAGCCAGCTACTAGCGGGAGTTGGCCATGAGCAGTTCTTC,CASSQLLAGVGHEQFF
.,TRBJ2-7,.,TRBV20-1,TGCAGTGCTAGAGATGGGGGAGCGGGCCCCTACGAGCAGTACTTC,CSARDGGAGPYEQYF
TRBD2,TRBJ2-1,.,TRBV20-1,TGCAGTGCCCCTAGGACTAGCGGAGACAATGAGCAGTTCTTC,CSAPRTSGDNEQFF
.,TRBJ2-1,many,TRBV7-6,TGTGCCAGCAGCTTAGTAGGGGGGAGTTCCTACAATGAGCAGTTCTTC,CASSLVGGSSYNEQFF
TRBD1,TRBJ1-1,many,TRBV27,TGTGCCAGCAGTTTAACAGGGGACACTGAAGCTTTCTTT,CASSLTGDTEAFF
TRBD1,TRBJ1-6,few,TRBV29-1,TGCAGCGTTCGGGAGACAGGGGGCGGTTCACCCCTCCACTTT,CSVRETGGGSPLHF
.,TRBJ1-1,.,TRBV20-1,TGCAGTGCTGCCGGGCAAAGGGACACTGAAGCTTTCTTT,CSAAGQRDTEAFF
.,TRBJ2-7,many,TRBV3-1,TGTGCCAGCAGCCAAGATCGGAGAAGCGAGCAGTACTTC,CASSQDRRSEQYF
TRBD1,TRBJ2-3,.,TRBV20-1,TGCAGTGCTCCGGGACAGGGGCAAGATACGCAGTATTTT,CSAPGQGQDTQYF
TRBD2,TRBJ2-1,many,TRBV6-5,TGTGCCAGCAGTTACGGGACTCGGGGGGGTGAGCAGTTCTTC,CASSYGTRGGEQFF
.,TRBJ1-1,many,TRBV10-3,TGTGCCATCAGCCCCCAAGCGGGGGACACTGAAGCTTTCTTT,CAISPQAGDTEAFF
.,TRBJ2-2,few,TRBV4-1,TGCGCCAGCAGCCAAGATACTCGGGACACCCGCACCGGGGAGCTGTTTTTT,CASSQDTRDTRTGELFF
.,TRBJ2-1,.,TRBV7-2,TGTGCCAGCAGCCTGAGCCTAGCGAGACAGTTCTTC,CASSLSLARQFF
TRBD1,TRBJ2-1,many,TRBV20-1,TGCAGTGCTAGAGATCTCCTGTTCCATTCCGGACAGGGGGCGCGCAATGAGCAGTTCTTC,CSARDLLFHSGQGARNEQFF
TRBD2,TRBJ2-3,many,TRBV18,TGTGCCAGTAATAGCGGGAGTACAGATACGCAGTATTTT,CASNSGSTDTQYF
.,TRBJ2-7,.,TRBV5-1,TGCGCCAGCAGCTTGGCCCGGATAGCCGTTCCCACCTACGAGCAGTACTTC,CASSLARIAVPTYEQYF
.,TRBJ1-2,many,TRBV6-5,TGTGCCAGCAGCCTGGGACAATTCTATGGCTACACCTTC,CASSLGQFYGYTF
.,TRBJ1-6,many,TRBV6-5,TGTGCCAGCAAGGGGAGCTCCTATAATTCACCCCTCCACTTT,CASKGSSYNSPLHF
.,TRBJ2-3,many,TRBV19,TGTGCCAGTAGTATTACAGATACGCAGTATTTT,CASSITDTQYF